Listed below are T cell receptor beta chains from one sample, sequenced in a study of CD8+ T cells in alopecia areata. TCRdb's table, derived via immunoSEQ multiplex PCR, lists solely in-frame clones and lacks some. Of about 200,000 clones in the sample, more than 55% are singletons; the top ten hold roughly 3.3%. The sequencing used CD4+ T cells sorted from blood, collected at week 4, from a patient treated with tofacitinib. Receptor source: a human donor with alopecia areata. CDR3s include the opening cysteine and the closing phenylalanine or tryptophan. The D gene is left open where the match is weak. Clone size is given for some rows only: seen once, a few or many times, or a class if the clone is expanded.

NA	TRBJ2-5	TRBV5-8	NA	TGTGCCAGCAGCTACCGGGAGACCCAGTACTTC	CASSYRETQYF
TRBD2	TRBJ2-1	TRBV27	NA	TGTGCCAGCAGTTTACGGGGCGGGGGGGTCTTCTACAATGAGCAGTTCTTC	CASSLRGGGVFYNEQFF
NA	TRBJ1-1	TRBV2	NA	TGTGCCAGCAGTGCTGAGGGGGCTTTCTTT	CASSAEGAFF
NA	TRBJ2-7	TRBV5-1	once	TGCGCCAGCAGCTTGACCCTATTGGACGAGCAGTACTTC	CASSLTLLDEQYF
TRBD1	TRBJ1-6	TRBV6-6	NA	TGTGCCAGCGGACAGGGGGATTCACCCCTCCACTTT	CASGQGDSPLHF
NA	TRBJ1-2	TRBV29-1	few	TGCAGCGTATTACCCGGATCTTTTTCCAGAGGCTACACCTTC	CSVLPGSFSRGYTF
TRBD1	TRBJ2-2	TRBV4-1	NA	TGCGCCAGCAGCCAATCGGGACAGGGGGTTACCGGGGAGCTGTTTTTT	CASSQSGQGVTGELFF
NA	TRBJ2-1	TRBV5-4	NA	TGTGCCAGCAGCTTCGGGGTAACCAATGAGCAGTTCTTC	CASSFGVTNEQFF
NA	TRBJ2-1	TRBV11-1	NA	TGTGCCAGCAGCCCCACTGAGCAGGATGAGCAGTTCTTC	CASSPTEQDEQFF
TRBD1	TRBJ1-5	TRBV6-5	NA	TGTGCCAGCAGACAGGGGATGGATAATCAGCCCCAGCATTTT	CASRQGMDNQPQHF
NA	TRBJ1-2	TRBV6-6	NA	TGTGCCAGCAGTTACTCGGCCGGGGGCCGTGATGGCTACACCTTC	CASSYSAGGRDGYTF
TRBD1	TRBJ1-2	TRBV28	NA	TGTGCCAGCACCACCCCGACCGGGACAGGGGTGGATGGCTACACCTTC	CASTTPTGTGVDGYTF
NA	TRBJ2-2	TRBV29-1	few	TGCAGCGTTGACACCAACAGAAACACCGGGGAGCTGTTTTTT	CSVDTNRNTGELFF
NA	TRBJ1-1	TRBV5-1	NA	TGCGCCAGCAGCTTGAGGCCCATGAACACTGAAGCTTTCTTT	CASSLRPMNTEAFF
TRBD1	TRBJ2-5	TRBV5-1	NA	TGCGCCAGCAGCCCGGGACAGGGACAAGAGACCCAGTACTTC	CASSPGQGQETQYF
TRBD2	TRBJ2-5	TRBV5-1	NA	TGCGCCAGCAGCCCGGGACTACAAGAGACCCAGTACTTC	CASSPGLQETQYF
TRBD2	TRBJ2-5	TRBV10-2	NA	TGCGCCAGCAGTGAGTTAGCGGGGGGACAAGAGACCCAGTACTTC	CASSELAGGQETQYF
NA	TRBJ1-6	TRBV5-1	NA	TGCGCCAGCTACGGACACCACGGGAGGTTTTTT	CASYGHHGRFF
NA	TRBJ1-5	TRBV4-2	NA	TGTGCCAGCAGCGTTCAAGGTCTTAGCAATCAGCCCCAGCATTTT	CASSVQGLSNQPQHF
NA	TRBJ2-5	TRBV29-1	NA	TGCAGCGTTACCTCAGGGTTTTTAGAGACCCAGTACTTC	CSVTSGFLETQYF
NA	TRBJ1-1	TRBV29-1	NA	TGCAGCGGGTGGGGTGTTCAGATCAACACTGAAGCTTTCTTT	CSGWGVQINTEAFF
TRBD1	TRBJ1-5	TRBV5-1	NA	TGCGCCAGCAGCTTGGGGACAGGGGGCCCGAATCAGCCCCAGCATTTT	CASSLGTGGPNQPQHF
TRBD1	TRBJ2-5	TRBV29-1	NA	TGCAGCGTCACAAACTCAGGGGGCCAGGAGACCCAGTACTTC	CSVTNSGGQETQYF
NA	TRBJ1-2	TRBV6-5	NA	TGTGCCAGCAGTCCTCCGGGACACCGGTATGGCTACACCTTC	CASSPPGHRYGYTF
TRBD2	TRBJ2-7	TRBV11-1	few	TGTGCCAGCAGCGCGACTAGCGGGGCGGTCCACGAGCAGTACTTC	CASSATSGAVHEQYF
NA	TRBJ1-1	TRBV9	NA	TGTGCCAGCAGCGTAGCGGTGTCCGGGACTGAAGCTTTCTTT	CASSVAVSGTEAFF
NA	TRBJ2-5	TRBV15	NA	TGTGCCACCAGCAGAGATCGGGGCCTACAAGAGACCCAGTACTTC	CATSRDRGLQETQYF
NA	TRBJ2-5	TRBV30	NA	TGTGCCTGGCAAAGGGGCCGGAGGGAGACCCAGTACTTC	CAWQRGRRETQYF
NA	TRBJ2-3	TRBV30	NA	TGTGCCTGGAGCCCCAGACTTGGAGATACGCAGTATTTT	CAWSPRLGDTQYF
NA	TRBJ2-3	TRBV10-3	few	TGTGCCACCGCCTCCGCCACCACAGATACGCAGTATTTT	CATASATTDTQYF
NA	TRBJ2-2	TRBV30	NA	TGTGCCTTAACTAGGGTGTCTAGGGAGCTGTTTTTT	CALTRVSRELFF
NA	TRBJ2-1	TRBV2	NA	TGTGCCAGCAGCCTTCCCGGGAACGGATTTAATGAGCAGTTCTTC	CASSLPGNGFNEQFF
NA	TRBJ2-7	TRBV7-2	NA	TGTGCCAGCAGCGGGGGGTCCTACGAGCAGTACTTC	CASSGGSYEQYF
NA	TRBJ1-1	TRBV5-1	NA	TGCGCCAGCAGCTTGGGACTGGTAGAAACTGAAGCTTTCTTT	CASSLGLVETEAFF
TRBD1	TRBJ1-2	TRBV28	NA	TGTGCCAGCAGTTTACCCCGACCGACAGGGAAGCATGGCTACACCTTC	CASSLPRPTGKHGYTF
NA	TRBJ1-1	TRBV4-1	NA	TGCGCCAGCAGCCAACTGGTAATAAACACTGAAGCCTTCTTT	CASSQLVINTEAFF
NA	TRBJ2-7	TRBV30	NA	TGTGCCTGGAGAGAAAAAGGAGGGGCCTACGAGCAGTACTTC	CAWREKGGAYEQYF
NA	TRBJ2-5	TRBV30	few	TGTGCCTGGAGTGTACGTGTCGGGACCCAGTACTTC	CAWSVRVGTQYF
NA	TRBJ1-1	TRBV30	few	TGTGCCTGGAGAGACGACGAGGGTGAAGCTTTCTTT	CAWRDDEGEAFF
NA	TRBJ2-7	TRBV15	NA	TGTGCCACCAGCACTCTTCTGGATTTTAGCAGCGAGCAGTACTTC	CATSTLLDFSSEQYF
NA	TRBJ2-5	TRBV7-9	few	TGTGCCAGCAGCTCACCCGGCGAGACCCAGTACTTC	CASSSPGETQYF
TRBD2	TRBJ2-3	TRBV5-1	NA	TGCGCCAGCAGCCCCGGGACTAGCGGGGCAAGCACAGATACGCAGTATTTT	CASSPGTSGASTDTQYF
NA	TRBJ2-6	TRBV30	few	TGTGCCTGGAGTCGGGGGACTGCGCAACCTGGGGCCAACGTCCTGACTTTC	CAWSRGTAQPGANVLTF
TRBD1	TRBJ2-5	TRBV29-1	few	TGCAGCGTTGAAGACCCGGGACAGGGGGCCATGGAGACCCAGTACTTC	CSVEDPGQGAMETQYF
NA	TRBJ1-1	TRBV30	NA	TGTGCCTGGAGCCCACGACGGACTGAAGCTTTCTTT	CAWSPRRTEAFF
NA	TRBJ2-2	TRBV28	few	TGTGCCAGCAGTTTCGGAGGCGGGGAGCTGTTTTTT	CASSFGGGELFF
NA	TRBJ1-5	TRBV5-1	NA	TGCGCCAGCAGCTTGTTGGGGGGTTCTCAGCCCCAGCATTTT	CASSLLGGSQPQHF
TRBD1	TRBJ2-5	TRBV5-1	NA	TGCGCCAGCAGCTTCGGACAGGGCCAAGAGACCCAGTACTTC	CASSFGQGQETQYF
NA	TRBJ2-3	TRBV14	NA	TGTGCCAGCAGCCAAGAGAGGGGGTACACAGATACGCAGTATTTT	CASSQERGYTDTQYF
TRBD1	TRBJ1-2	TRBV30	NA	TGTGCCTGGAGTGTCGGACAGGGAAACTATGGCTACACCTTC	CAWSVGQGNYGYTF
NA	TRBJ2-1	TRBV29-1	NA	TGCAGCGGACAGATCTACAATGAGCAGTTCTTC	CSGQIYNEQFF
NA	TRBJ2-5	TRBV4-1	NA	TGCGCCAGCAGCCCCCCTGGCAGGGAGACCCAGTACTTC	CASSPPGRETQYF
NA	TRBJ2-4	TRBV12-5	NA	TGTGCTAGTGAGGGACAGTACTTC	CASEGQYF
TRBD1	TRBJ1-2	TRBV7-2	NA	TGTGCCAGCAGCTTTACCGGGACAGAGGCTGGCTACACCTTC	CASSFTGTEAGYTF
NA	TRBJ2-7	TRBV14	few	TGTGCCAGCAGCCAAGAAGGAACAGGGATTTACGAGCAGTACTTC	CASSQEGTGIYEQYF